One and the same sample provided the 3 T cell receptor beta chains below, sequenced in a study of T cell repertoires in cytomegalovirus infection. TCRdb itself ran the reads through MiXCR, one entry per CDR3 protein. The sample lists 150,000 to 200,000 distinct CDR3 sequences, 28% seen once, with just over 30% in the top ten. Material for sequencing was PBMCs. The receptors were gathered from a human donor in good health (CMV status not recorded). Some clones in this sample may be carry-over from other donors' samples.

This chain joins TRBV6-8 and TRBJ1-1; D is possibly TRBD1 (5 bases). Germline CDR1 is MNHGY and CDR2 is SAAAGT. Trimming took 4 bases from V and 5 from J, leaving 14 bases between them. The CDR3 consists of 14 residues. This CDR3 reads CASSWGRLRTEAFF. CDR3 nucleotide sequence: TGTGCCAGCAGTTGGGGACGGCTAAGGACTGAAGCTTTCTTT.

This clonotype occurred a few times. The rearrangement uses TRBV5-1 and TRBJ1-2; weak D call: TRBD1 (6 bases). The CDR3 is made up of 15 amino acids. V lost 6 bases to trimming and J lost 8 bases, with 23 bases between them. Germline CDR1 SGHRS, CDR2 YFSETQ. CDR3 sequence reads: CASTDRGGNERGYTF. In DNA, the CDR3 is TGCGCCAGCACGGACAGAGGCGGTAATGAGCGAGGCTACACCTTC.

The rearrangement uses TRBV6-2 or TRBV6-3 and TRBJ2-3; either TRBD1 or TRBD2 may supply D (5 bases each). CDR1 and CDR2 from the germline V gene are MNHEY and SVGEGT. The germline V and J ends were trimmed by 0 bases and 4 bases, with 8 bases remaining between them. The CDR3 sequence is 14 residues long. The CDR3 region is CASSYSRGPDTQYF. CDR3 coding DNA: TGTGCCAGCAGTTACTCCCGGGGCCCAGATACGCAGTATTTT.